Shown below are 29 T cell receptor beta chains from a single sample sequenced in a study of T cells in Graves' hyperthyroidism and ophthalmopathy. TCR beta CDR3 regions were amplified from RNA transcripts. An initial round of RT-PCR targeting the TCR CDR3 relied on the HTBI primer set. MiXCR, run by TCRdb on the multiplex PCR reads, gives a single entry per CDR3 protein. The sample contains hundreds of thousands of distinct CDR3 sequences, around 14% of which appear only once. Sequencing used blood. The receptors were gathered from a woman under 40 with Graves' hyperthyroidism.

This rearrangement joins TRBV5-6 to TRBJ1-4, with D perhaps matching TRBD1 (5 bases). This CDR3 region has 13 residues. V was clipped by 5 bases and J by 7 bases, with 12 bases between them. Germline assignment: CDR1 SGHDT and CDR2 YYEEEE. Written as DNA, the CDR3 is TGTGCCAGCAGTGGGGACCGGGCTGAAAAACTGTTTTTT. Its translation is CASSGDRAEKLFF. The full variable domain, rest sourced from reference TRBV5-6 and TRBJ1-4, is DAGVTQSPTHLIKTRGQQVTLRCSPKSGHDTVSWYQQALGQGPQFIFQYYEEEERQRGNFPDRFSGHQFPNYSSELNVNALLLGDSALYLCASSGDRAEKLFFGSGTQLSVL.

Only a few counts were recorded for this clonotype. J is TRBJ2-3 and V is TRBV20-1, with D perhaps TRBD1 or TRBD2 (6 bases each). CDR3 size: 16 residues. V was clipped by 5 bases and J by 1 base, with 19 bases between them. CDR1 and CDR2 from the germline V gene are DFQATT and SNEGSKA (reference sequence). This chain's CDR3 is CSAGGPEGAGTDTQYF. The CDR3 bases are TGCAGTGCTGGGGGGCCAGAGGGCGCTGGCACAGATACGCAGTATTTT.

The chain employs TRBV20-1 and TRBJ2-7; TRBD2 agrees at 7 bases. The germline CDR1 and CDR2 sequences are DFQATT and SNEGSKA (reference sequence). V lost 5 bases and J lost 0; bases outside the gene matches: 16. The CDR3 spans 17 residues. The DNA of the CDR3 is TGCAGTGCTCAGGTCCGGGACTACAACACTTTCTCCTACGAGCAGTACTTC. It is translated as CSAQVRDYNTFSYEQYF.

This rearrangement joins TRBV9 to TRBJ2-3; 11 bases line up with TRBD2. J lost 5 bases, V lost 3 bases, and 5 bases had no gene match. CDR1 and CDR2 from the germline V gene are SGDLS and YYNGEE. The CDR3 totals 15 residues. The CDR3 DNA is TGTGCCAGCAGCGGTAGCGGGAGGGGAGGAGATACGCAGTATTTT. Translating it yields CASSGSGRGGDTQYF.

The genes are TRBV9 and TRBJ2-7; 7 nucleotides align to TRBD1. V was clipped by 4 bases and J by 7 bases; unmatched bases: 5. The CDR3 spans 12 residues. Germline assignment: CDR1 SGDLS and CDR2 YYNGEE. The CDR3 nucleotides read TGTGCCAGCAGCCATGGCAGGGGGGAGCAGTACTTC. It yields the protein CASSHGRGEQYF.

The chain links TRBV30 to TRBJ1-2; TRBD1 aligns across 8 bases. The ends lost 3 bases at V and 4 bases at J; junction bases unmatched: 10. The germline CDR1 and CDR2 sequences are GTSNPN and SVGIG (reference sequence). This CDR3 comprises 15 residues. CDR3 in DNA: TGTGCCTGGAGCGTCGCGGGCGGGACAGGCTATGGCTACACCTTC. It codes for CAWSVAGGTGYGYTF.

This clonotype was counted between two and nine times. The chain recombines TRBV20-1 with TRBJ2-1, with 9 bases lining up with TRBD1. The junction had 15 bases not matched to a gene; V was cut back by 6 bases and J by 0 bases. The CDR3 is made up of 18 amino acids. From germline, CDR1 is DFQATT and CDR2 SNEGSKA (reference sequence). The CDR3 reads CSAAWGQGYQSSYNEQFF. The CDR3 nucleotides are TGCAGTGCCGCTTGGGGACAGGGCTACCAGAGCTCCTACAATGAGCAGTTCTTC.

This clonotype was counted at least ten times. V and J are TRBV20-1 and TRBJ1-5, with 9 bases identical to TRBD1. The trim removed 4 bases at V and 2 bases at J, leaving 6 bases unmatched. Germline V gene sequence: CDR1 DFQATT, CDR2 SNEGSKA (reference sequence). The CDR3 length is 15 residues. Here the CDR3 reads CSATQGARGNQPQHF. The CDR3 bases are TGCAGTGCTACACAGGGGGCGCGGGGCAATCAGCCCCAGCATTTT.

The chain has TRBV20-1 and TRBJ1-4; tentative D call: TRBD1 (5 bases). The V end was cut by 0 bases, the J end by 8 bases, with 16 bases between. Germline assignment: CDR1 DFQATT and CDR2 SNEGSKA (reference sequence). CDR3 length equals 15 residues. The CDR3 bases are TGCAGTGCTAGAGATCCAGCCGGGACGCAGGAAAAACTGTTTTTT. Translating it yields CSARDPAGTQEKLFF.

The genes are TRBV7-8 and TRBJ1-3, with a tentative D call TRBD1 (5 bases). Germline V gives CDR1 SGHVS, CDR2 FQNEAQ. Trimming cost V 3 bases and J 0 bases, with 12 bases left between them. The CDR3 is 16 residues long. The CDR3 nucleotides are TGTGCCAGCAGCTTGGGGACTTCGGCCTCTGGAAACACCATATATTTT. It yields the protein CASSLGTSASGNTIYF.

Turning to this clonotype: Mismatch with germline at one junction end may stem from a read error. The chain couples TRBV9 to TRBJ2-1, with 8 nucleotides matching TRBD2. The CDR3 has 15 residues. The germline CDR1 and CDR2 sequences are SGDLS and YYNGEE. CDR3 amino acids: CASSEGPGGPGERFF. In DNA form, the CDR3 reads TGTGCCAGCAGCGAAGGCCCGGGAGGGCCGGGTGAGCGGTTCTTC.

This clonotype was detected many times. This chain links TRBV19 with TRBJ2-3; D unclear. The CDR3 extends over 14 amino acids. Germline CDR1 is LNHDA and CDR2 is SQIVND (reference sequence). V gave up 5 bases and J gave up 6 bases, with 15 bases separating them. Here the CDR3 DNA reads TGTGCCAGTAGTCTCCTGGGATCGTCGGATACGCAGTATTTT. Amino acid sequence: CASSLLGSSDTQYF.

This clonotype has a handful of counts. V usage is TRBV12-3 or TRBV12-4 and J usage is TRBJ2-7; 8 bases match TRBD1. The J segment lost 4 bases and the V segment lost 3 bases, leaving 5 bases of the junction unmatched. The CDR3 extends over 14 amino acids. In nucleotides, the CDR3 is TGTGCCAGCAGTTTGTCCAGGGGGCTTTACGAGCAGTACTTC. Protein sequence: CASSLSRGLYEQYF.

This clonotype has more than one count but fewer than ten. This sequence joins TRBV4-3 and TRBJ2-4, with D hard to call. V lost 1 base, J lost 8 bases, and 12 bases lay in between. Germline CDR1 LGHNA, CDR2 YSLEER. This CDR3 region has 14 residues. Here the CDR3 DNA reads TGCGCCAGCAGCCAAGCGGGCTATAGAGACATTCAGTACTTC. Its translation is CASSQAGYRDIQYF.

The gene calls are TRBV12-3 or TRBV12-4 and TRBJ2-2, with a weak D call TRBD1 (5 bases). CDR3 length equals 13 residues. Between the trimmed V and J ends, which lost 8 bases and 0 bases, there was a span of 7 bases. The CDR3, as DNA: TGTGCCAGCTGGGGCGCGAACACCGGGGAGCTGTTTTTT. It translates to CASWGANTGELFF.

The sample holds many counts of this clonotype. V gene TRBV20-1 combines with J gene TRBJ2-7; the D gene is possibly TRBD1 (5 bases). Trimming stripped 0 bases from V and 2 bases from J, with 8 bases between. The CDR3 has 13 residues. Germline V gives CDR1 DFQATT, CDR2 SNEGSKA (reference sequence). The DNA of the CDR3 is TGCAGTGCTAGAGAAGGGGATACCTACGAGCAGTACTTC. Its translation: CSAREGDTYEQYF.

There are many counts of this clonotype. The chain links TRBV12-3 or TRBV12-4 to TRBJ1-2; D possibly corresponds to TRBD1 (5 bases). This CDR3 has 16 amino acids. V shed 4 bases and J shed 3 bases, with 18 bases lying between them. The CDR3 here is CASSSTSPRAHYGYTF. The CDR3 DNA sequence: TGTGCCAGCAGTTCTACCTCGCCCAGGGCCCACTATGGCTACACCTTC.

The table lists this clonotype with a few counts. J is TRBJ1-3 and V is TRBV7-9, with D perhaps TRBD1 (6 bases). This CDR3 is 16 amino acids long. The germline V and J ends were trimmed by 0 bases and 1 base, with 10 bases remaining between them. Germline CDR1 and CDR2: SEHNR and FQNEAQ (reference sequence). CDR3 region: CASSLAGGGSGNTIYF. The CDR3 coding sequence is TGTGCCAGCAGCTTAGCTGGAGGGGGTTCTGGAAACACCATATATTTT.

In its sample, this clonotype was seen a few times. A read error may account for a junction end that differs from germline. As DNA, the CDR3 is TGCGCCGGCAGAGGTTTAGCTTCGGCCAATGAGCAGTTCTTC. It yields the protein CAGRGLASANEQFF. The chain combines TRBV5-1 with TRBJ2-1, with D unclear. The CDR3 is 14 amino acids. Per the germline V gene, CDR1 is SGHRS and CDR2 is YFSETQ. Using reference TRBV5-1 and TRBJ2-1 for the parts outside the CDR3, the full variable domain is KAGVTQTPRYLIKTRGQQVTLSCSPISGHRSVSWYQQTPGQGLQFLFEYFSETQRNKGNFPGRFSGRQFSNSRSEMNVSTLELGDSALYLCAGRGLASANEQFFGPGTRLTVL.

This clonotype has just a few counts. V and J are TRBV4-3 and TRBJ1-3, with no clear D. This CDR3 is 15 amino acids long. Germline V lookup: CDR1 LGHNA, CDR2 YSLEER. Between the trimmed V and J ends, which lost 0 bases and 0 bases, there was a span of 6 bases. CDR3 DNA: TGCGCCAGCAGCCAAGATGGAGTCTCTGGAAACACCATATATTTT. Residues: CASSQDGVSGNTIYF.

The CDR3 protein is CASSLPTGFQETQYF. CDR3 DNA sequence: TGTGCCAGCAGTTTGCCGACAGGATTCCAAGAGACCCAGTACTTC. V gene TRBV28 combines with J gene TRBJ2-5, with D maybe TRBD1 (6 bases). The V end was cut by 3 bases, the J end by 1 base, with 12 bases between. This CDR3 is built from 15 residues. CDR1 is MDHEN and CDR2 is SYDVKM in the germline V gene.

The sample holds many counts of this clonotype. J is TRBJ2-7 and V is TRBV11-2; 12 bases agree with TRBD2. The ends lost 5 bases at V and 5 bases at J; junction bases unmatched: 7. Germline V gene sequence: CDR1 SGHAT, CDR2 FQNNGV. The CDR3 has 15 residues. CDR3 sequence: CASSLQGLAGNEQYF. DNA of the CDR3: TGTGCCAGCAGCCTTCAAGGACTAGCGGGAAACGAGCAGTACTTC.

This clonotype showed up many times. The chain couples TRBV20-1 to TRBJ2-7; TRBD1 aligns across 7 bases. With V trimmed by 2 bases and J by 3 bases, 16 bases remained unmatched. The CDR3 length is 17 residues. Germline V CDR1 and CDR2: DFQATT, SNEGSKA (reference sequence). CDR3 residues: CSARPGQSPPGRYEQYF. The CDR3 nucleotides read TGCAGTGCTAGACCGGGACAGTCTCCACCCGGACGCTACGAGCAGTACTTC.

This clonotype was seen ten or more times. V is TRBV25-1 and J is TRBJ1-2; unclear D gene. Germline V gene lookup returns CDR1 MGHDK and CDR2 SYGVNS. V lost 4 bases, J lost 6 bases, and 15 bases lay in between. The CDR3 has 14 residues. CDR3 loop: CASSGGITYHGYTF. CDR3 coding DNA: TGTGCCAGCAGTGGAGGGATAACCTATCATGGCTACACCTTC.

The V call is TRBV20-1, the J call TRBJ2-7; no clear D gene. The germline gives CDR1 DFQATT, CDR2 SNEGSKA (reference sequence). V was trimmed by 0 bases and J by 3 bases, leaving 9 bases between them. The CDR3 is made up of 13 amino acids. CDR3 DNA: TGCAGTGCTAGAGACAACAACTACTACGAGCAGTACTTC. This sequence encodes CSARDNNYYEQYF.

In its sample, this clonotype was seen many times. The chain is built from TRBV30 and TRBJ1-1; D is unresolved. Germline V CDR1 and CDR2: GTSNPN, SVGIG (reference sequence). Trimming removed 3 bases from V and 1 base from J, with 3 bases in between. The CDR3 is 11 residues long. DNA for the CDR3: TGTGCCTGGAGGGGGAACACTGAAGCTTTCTTT. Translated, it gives CAWRGNTEAFF. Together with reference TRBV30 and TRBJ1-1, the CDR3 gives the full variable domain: SQTIHQWPATLVQPVGSPLSLECTVEGTSNPNLYWYRQAAGRGLQLLFYSVGIGQISSEVPQNLSASRPQDRQFILSSKKLLLSDSGFYLCAWRGNTEAFFGQGTRLTVV.

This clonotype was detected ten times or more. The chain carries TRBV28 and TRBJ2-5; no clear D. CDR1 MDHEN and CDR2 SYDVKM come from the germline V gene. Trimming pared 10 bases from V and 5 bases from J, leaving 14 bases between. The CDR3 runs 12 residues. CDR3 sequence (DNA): TGTGCCACCCTTGGAACGAGCGAGACCCAGTACTTC. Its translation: CATLGTSETQYF.

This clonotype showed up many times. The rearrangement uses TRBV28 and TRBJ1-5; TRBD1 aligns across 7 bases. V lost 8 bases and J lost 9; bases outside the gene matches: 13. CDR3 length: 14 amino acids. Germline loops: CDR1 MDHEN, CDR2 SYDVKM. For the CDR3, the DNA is TGTGCCAGCCGGGTAGGGGGCTCCACCGGGCCCCAGCATTTT. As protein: CASRVGGSTGPQHF.

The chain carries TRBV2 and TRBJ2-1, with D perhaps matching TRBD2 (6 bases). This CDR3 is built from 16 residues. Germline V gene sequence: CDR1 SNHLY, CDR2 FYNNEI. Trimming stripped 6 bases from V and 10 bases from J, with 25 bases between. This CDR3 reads CASSLSEGGPFLEQFF. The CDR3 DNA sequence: TGTGCCAGCAGCCTGTCGGAGGGCGGGCCTTTTTTAGAGCAGTTCTTC.